One and the same sample provided the 9 T cell receptor beta chains below, sequenced in a study of PD-L1 blockade in urothelial cancer. The assay was immunoSEQ multiplex PCR, and TCRdb's table has in-frame clones only and misses some. Of around 100,000 clones listed, over 75% were seen once; the top ten hold approximately 2%. The time point here: pretreatment peripheral blood. The material sequenced was PBMCs, taken around atezolizumab (anti-PD-L1) treatment. These TCRs come from a man between 60 and 75 years old with urothelial cancer.

This clone is a singleton in its sample. This rearrangement joins TRBV5-4 to TRBJ2-5; TRBD2 is a possible D gene (5 bases). The CDR3 consists of 13 residues. Germline V gives CDR1 SGHNT, CDR2 YYREEE (reference sequence). The germline V and J ends were trimmed by 9 bases and 2 bases, with 14 bases remaining between them. CDR3 sequence (DNA): TGTGCCACCAAGACGGGGATGCAAGAGACCCAGTACTTC. It translates to CATKTGMQETQYF.

This clone is a singleton in its sample. V and J are TRBV18 and TRBJ2-7; TRBD2 agrees at 10 bases. Unmatched junction bases numbered 2, after V lost 2 bases and J lost 1 base. The germline V gene has CDR1 KGHSH and CDR2 LQKENI. The CDR3 runs to 15 residues. The CDR3 bases are TGTGCCAGCTCACCAGAGGGACTAGCGTCCTACGAGCAGTACTTC. Protein: CASSPEGLASYEQYF.

The chain employs TRBV11-2 and TRBJ2-3; the match to TRBD2 covers 14 bases. The CDR3 runs 17 residues. V lost 2 bases, J lost 6 bases, and 7 bases stayed unmatched. The germline V gene encodes CDR1 SGHAT and CDR2 FQNNGV. In DNA, the CDR3 is TGTGCCAGCAGCTTATTCAGACTAGCGGGGGGGAAGGATACGCAGTATTTT. This translates into CASSLFRLAGGKDTQYF.

The rearrangement uses TRBV7-8 and TRBJ2-5; TRBD1 is a possible D gene (6 bases). The CDR3 sequence is 13 residues long. CDR1 and CDR2 from the germline V gene are SGHVS and FQNEAQ. With 5 bases removed from V and 10 bases from J, the gap between germline ends came to 17 bases. CDR3 in amino acids: CASSKSGVPVQYF. Written as DNA, the CDR3 is TGTGCCAGCAGCAAATCAGGGGTCCCGGTCCAGTACTTC.

The gene calls are TRBV10-3 and TRBJ1-2; D is possibly TRBD1 (6 bases). Per germline, CDR1 ENHRY and CDR2 SYGVKD. This CDR3 spans 11 amino acids. Trimming cost V 9 bases and J 4 bases, with 9 bases left between them. The DNA for the CDR3 is TGTGCCATAGGACAGCTCTATGGCTACACCTTC. Protein sequence: CAIGQLYGYTF.

This chain uses TRBV9 with TRBJ2-1; tentative D call: TRBD1 (5 bases). V gave up 0 bases and J gave up 10 bases, with 11 bases separating them. This CDR3 contains 13 residues. The germline V gene has CDR1 SGDLS and CDR2 YYNGEE. Here the CDR3 reads CASSVGGLGEQFF. CDR3 sequence (DNA): TGTGCCAGCAGCGTAGGGGGCCTGGGAGAGCAGTTCTTC.

Only one count was recorded for this clone. Other DNA sequences of this sample code for an identical CDR3. The gene calls are TRBV27 and TRBJ1-1; D unclear. Trimming cost V 2 bases and J 1 base, with 5 bases left between them. Per the germline V gene, CDR1 is MNHEY and CDR2 is SMNVEV (reference sequence). The CDR3 has 13 amino acids. The CDR3 region is CASSLPGNTEAFF. The DNA for the CDR3 is TGTGCCAGCAGTTTACCGGGGAACACTGAAGCTTTCTTT.

The chain recombines TRBV7-2 with TRBJ2-5, with TRBD1 matching 7 bases. V trimming: 5 bases; J trimming: 0 bases; junction bases outside the gene matches: 3. Per germline, CDR1 SGHTA and CDR2 FQGNSA. The CDR3 loop spans 14 amino acids. CDR3 sequence: CASSPQGYQETQYF. CDR3 coding DNA: TGTGCCAGCAGCCCACAGGGGTACCAAGAGACCCAGTACTTC. The full variable domain, rest sourced from reference TRBV7-2 and TRBJ2-5, is GAGVSQSPSNKVTEKGKDVELRCDPISGHTALYWYRQSLGQGLEFLIYFQGNSAPDKSGLPSDRFSAERTGGSVSTLTIQRTQQEDSAVYLCASSPQGYQETQYFGPGTRLLVL.

The chain employs TRBV9 and TRBJ1-1; D perhaps matches TRBD1 (5 bases). The CDR3 is 14 amino acids. CDR1 and CDR2 from the germline V gene are SGDLS and YYNGEE. The V gene lost 4 bases and the J gene lost 0 bases, with 10 bases spanning the gap. CDR3 in DNA: TGTGCCAGCAGCCTCGACAGCCTGAACACTGAAGCTTTCTTT. Protein sequence: CASSLDSLNTEAFF.